This TCR beta chain was identified during a study of cytomegalovirus exposure and HLA in healthy donors. Study-wide findings and caveats: In an earlier analysis, most TCR beta V segments were productive about 87% or about 30% of the time.

Germline V gene data show CDR1 as SEHNR and CDR2 as FQNEAQ (reference sequence). This CDR3 has 15 amino acids. V lost 5 bases to trimming and J lost 5 bases, with 18 bases between them. It was with 60 Vbeta and 13 Jbeta primers that the PCR ran. Only in-frame clones appear in the TCRdb table, and some are missing; sequencing was by immunoSEQ multiplex PCR. The data show more than 95,000 clones, over 65% seen once. As to this clone: The target antigen is unknown. At the DNA level, this CDR3 is encoded by other sequences in the same sample as well.

The source is a middle-aged woman in good health and CMV-seronegative. The sequenced sample was PBMCs. The chain uses TRBV7-9 and TRBJ2-5; weak D call: TRBD1 (7 bases). CDR3 protein: CASSTRQGGGETQYF. In nucleotides, the CDR3 is TGTGCCAGCAGCACCAGACAGGGAGGAGGGGAGACCCAGTACTTC.